This T cell receptor beta chain derives from a study of human T cells and chemical hapten exposure. V was pared by 4 bases and J by 3 bases, with 19 bases between. CDR1 and CDR2 (germline): SGHVS, FNYEAQ. The CDR3 consists of 16 residues. Stated time point: patch test 2, 6 weeks after DPC sensitization. Noted treatment: therapeutic diphenylcyclopropenone sensitization with weekly scalp DPC. TCRdb re-analysed the RACE reads in MiXCR, keeping a single row per CDR3 protein. The sample includes some 84,000 distinct CDR3 sequences, 10% of them seen just once. This clonotype was seen ten or more times. The specimen comprised whole blood, sampled in connection with sensitization to the hapten diphenylcyclopropenone (DPC). The chain carries TRBV7-6 and TRBJ2-7; possibly TRBD1 for D (6 bases). The clonotype comes from a woman aged 50 to 60 with alopecia areata. Some clones in this sample may be carry-over from other donors' samples. The CDR3 DNA reads TGTGCCAGCAGCTCCTCCGGGACACTTTTCTTCTACGAGCAGTACTTC. Encoded protein: CASSSSGTLFFYEQYF.